The clone carrying this T cell receptor (beta chain) was detected ten times or more. Its target is unknown. The data were obtained in a study of T cells in Graves' hyperthyroidism and ophthalmopathy. Template material for amplifying TCR beta CDR3 regions consisted of RNA transcripts. An initial round of RT-PCR targeting the TCR CDR3 relied on the HTBI primer set. Each CDR3 protein gets one entry after TCRdb re-called the multiplex PCR reads with MiXCR. The table includes about 350,000 distinct CDR3 sequences, around 15% detected once. The study, taken as a whole, reports: The model's output predicted ophthalmopathy at a median of about 6.5 months prior to onset. Most expanded thyroid clonotypes above 0.001 recurred in blood.

Each ophthalmopathy patient scored at least 3 on the Clinical Activity Score and at least 4 on NOSPECS grade, with duration under 3 months. PBMCs came from 8.5 to 10 ml fresh peripheral blood. CDR3 length equals 17 residues. V gave up 0 bases and J gave up 4 bases, with 18 bases separating them. CDR1 and CDR2 from the germline V gene are SGHNT and YENEEA. What was sequenced was blood. V gene TRBV11-3 combines with J gene TRBJ1-1; D perhaps matches TRBD1 (6 bases). The clonotype comes from a middle-aged woman with Graves' ophthalmopathy. The CDR3 nucleotides read TGTGCCAGCAGCTTAGATCTATCCCCAGGGGCGCGCACTGAAGCTTTCTTT. The encoded protein is CASSLDLSPGARTEAFF.